These T cell receptor beta chains were read from a single sample in a study of cytomegalovirus exposure and HLA in healthy donors. Profiling relied on immunoSEQ multiplex PCR, and the TCRdb table lists in-frame clones only, not all of them. The repertoire holds roughly 150,000 clones, with approximately 71% as singletons. Sequencing was performed on PBMCs. Receptor source: a man under 40 in good health and CMV-seropositive. Each CDR3 is given with its conserved first and last residue.

>TRBV4-1|TRBJ1-3
CASSQDPTEGNTIYF
>TRBV10-1|TRBJ2-7
CASSDIPGEQYF
>TRBV5-1|TRBJ2-5
CASSLAAQKQETQYF
>TRBV15|TRBJ2-3
CATSRRTSGTDTQYF
>TRBV9|TRBJ2-5
CASSPGSVKETQYF
>TRBV5-1|TRBJ2-7
CASSSGPGEQYF
>TRBV5-1|TRBJ2-7
CASSFLSSYEQYF
>TRBV30|TRBJ2-3
CALSQAPPTQYF
>TRBV7-9|TRBJ2-3
CASSLAQGYADTQYF
>TRBV4-1|TRBJ2-1
CASSQRTLIDEQFF
>TRBV28|TRBJ1-1
CASNLQGAPATEAFF
>TRBV9|TRBJ2-7
CASSLEGRYEQYF
>TRBV12-5|TRBJ2-6
CASGLVWGNLDQGSGANVLTF
>TRBV6-5|TRBJ2-2
CASTIGGPNTGELFF
>TRBV7-9|TRBJ2-1
CASSPTSGRYNEQFF
>TRBV6-5|TRBJ2-7
CATKNRDFTYEQYF
>TRBV11-2|TRBJ2-1
CASRPIGSPGQSYNEQFF
>TRBV5-1|TRBJ1-1
CASSLDLNTEAFF
>TRBV7-9|TRBJ2-7
CASSPSEGTASYEQYF
>TRBV27|TRBJ2-5
CASSLNGETQYF
>TRBV27|TRBJ2-1
CASSGGLADQSAHNEQFF
>TRBV5-4|TRBJ1-6
CASSLQGNSPLHF
>TRBV9|TRBJ2-6
CASSTPLAGAPNSGANVLTF
>TRBV6-4|TRBJ2-1
CASSGTSDNEQFF
>TRBV5-1|TRBJ1-1
CASSLDVGEGALNTEAFF
>TRBV6-6|TRBJ2-7
CASSYSKGAYEQYF
>TRBV28|TRBJ2-5
CASSFGSGWDSQETQYF
>TRBV5-8|TRBJ2-1
CASSRGATPDNEQFF
>TRBV4-1|TRBJ1-2
CASSQGERGGLYGYTF
>TRBV6-1|TRBJ1-6
CASSAPSSYNSPLHF
>TRBV7-8|TRBJ2-7
CASSLRASGSNVFADGEQYF
>TRBV5-1|TRBJ2-1
CASSFLQGMSNEQFF
>TRBV6-5|TRBJ2-1
CASSNGGSYNEQFF
>TRBV19|TRBJ1-2
CASINSGFYGYTF
>TRBV9|TRBJ2-7
CASSGTGDSYEQYF
>TRBV18|TRBJ1-5
CASSRPTPGDNQPQHF
>TRBV5-1|TRBJ2-3
CASSLLRLAEGTDTQYF
>TRBV5-8|TRBJ1-1
CASSRGRLNTEAFF
>TRBV19|TRBJ1-5
CASSSQINQPQHF
>TRBV2|TRBJ2-2
CASRADRGRTGELFF